The 21 T cell receptor beta chains listed next were all sequenced from one sample in a study of cytomegalovirus exposure and HLA in healthy donors. With 60 Vbeta and 13 Jbeta primers, the PCR was carried out. Sequencing was performed with immunoSEQ multiplex PCR; in TCRdb, only in-frame clones are kept and a portion is missing. This table holds 200,000 to 250,000 clones, approximately 90% found once. Sequenced input: PBMCs. These receptors came from a woman aged 18-29 years in good health and CMV-seronegative.

The chain recombines TRBV4-2 with TRBJ2-7; D is unresolved. The V and J ends lost 4 bases and 0 bases respectively, with 7 bases between them. This CDR3 contains 13 residues. Germline assignment: CDR1 LGHNA and CDR2 YNFKEQ. The CDR3 loop reads CASSPRSSYEQYF. Here the CDR3 DNA reads TGTGCCAGCAGCCCGCGTAGCTCCTACGAGCAGTACTTC.

This chain links TRBV27 with TRBJ1-2; 8 nucleotides line up with TRBD1. Looked up from germline, CDR1 is MNHEY and CDR2 is SMNVEV (reference sequence). V dropped 4 bases and J dropped 6; count of bases not matched to a gene: 4. The CDR3 is 13 residues long. The CDR3 is CASSSRTGNGYTF. The CDR3 nucleotides read TGTGCCAGCAGTTCACGGACAGGGAATGGCTACACCTTC.

The chain is built from TRBV11-2 and TRBJ2-7; the D is unclear. Trimming shortened V by 8 bases and J by 3 bases, and 20 bases separated the two germline ends. CDR1 and CDR2 from the germline V gene are SGHAT and FQNNGV. This CDR3 contains 15 residues. CDR3 loop: CASRLARIASYEQYF. CDR3 DNA: TGTGCCAGCCGACTGGCGCGAATAGCAAGCTACGAGCAGTACTTC.

The chain joins TRBV10-3 to TRBJ2-5; 9 bases fit TRBD2. The junction had 16 bases not matched to a gene; V was cut back by 5 bases and J by 3 bases. The germline V gene encodes CDR1 ENHRY and CDR2 SYGVKD. The CDR3 is 18 amino acids. The DNA of the CDR3 is TGTGCCATCAGTCGTCAGCTAGCGGGGTCGGCGGGGAAAGAGACCCAGTACTTC. Translated, it gives CAISRQLAGSAGKETQYF.

The chain joins TRBV5-4 to TRBJ2-3; 11 bases match TRBD2. Germline lookup yields CDR1 SGHNT and CDR2 YYREEE (reference sequence). The V segment lost 2 bases and the J segment 4 bases; nucleotides outside the gene matches: 3. This CDR3 has 15 amino acids. CDR3 in amino acids: CASSFWTSGSDTQYF. The CDR3 DNA sequence: TGTGCCAGCAGCTTTTGGACTAGCGGGTCAGATACGCAGTATTTT.

Points on this clone: One end of the junction is discordant with germline, which a read error may explain. J is TRBJ2-7 and V is TRBV19; 11 bases line up with TRBD2. From germline, CDR1 is LNHDA and CDR2 SQIVND (reference sequence). The CDR3 sequence is 14 residues long. The CDR3 sequence: CASRIAGGRIEQYF. The CDR3 DNA reads as TGTGCCAGTAGGATAGCGGGGGGGCGGATCGAGCAGTACTTC.

This chain uses TRBV6-6 with TRBJ1-2; D is perhaps TRBD1 (5 bases). The CDR3 is made up of 11 amino acids. Germline-derived CDR1 and CDR2 are MNHNY and SVGAGI (reference sequence). The V end lost 8 bases, the J end lost 6 bases, and 10 bases lay between the germline ends. CDR3 loop: CASLTADGYTF. For the CDR3, the DNA is TGTGCCAGCCTGACAGCTGATGGCTACACCTTC.

This chain links TRBV19 with TRBJ2-1; 11 bases are shared with TRBD1. The CDR3 length is 12 residues. Germline values: CDR1 LNHDA, CDR2 SQIVND (reference sequence). V was clipped by 6 bases and J by 11 bases; unmatched bases: 3. CDR3 coding DNA: TGTGCCAGTAGACCGGACAGGGGGCAGCAGTTCTTC. It translates to CASRPDRGQQFF.

The chain is built from TRBV6-1 and TRBJ2-5, with D maybe TRBD1 (5 bases). Germline V CDR1 and CDR2: MNHNS, SASEGT. V gave up 7 bases and J gave up 1 base, with 13 bases separating them. The CDR3 contains 14 residues. The CDR3 loop reads CASIFRQGQETQYF. The CDR3 DNA reads TGTGCCAGCATATTTAGGCAGGGCCAAGAGACCCAGTACTTC.

The V gene is TRBV10-3, the J gene TRBJ2-7; D perhaps matches TRBD1 (6 bases). CDR1 and CDR2 (germline): ENHRY, SYGVKD. The CDR3 is made up of 13 amino acids. The germline V and J ends were trimmed by 6 bases and 3 bases, with 12 bases remaining between them. Here the CDR3 reads CAISPGQNYEQYF. The DNA of the CDR3 is TGTGCCATCAGCCCAGGACAGAACTACGAGCAGTACTTC.

The chain is built from TRBV10-2 and TRBJ1-5; D perhaps matches TRBD1 (6 bases). CDR3 length: 14 residues. Per germline, CDR1 WSHSY and CDR2 SAAADI. Trimming stripped 3 bases from V and 0 bases from J, with 6 bases between. CDR3 coding DNA: TGCGCCAGCAGTGACAGGGGTAGCAATCAGCCCCAGCATTTT. Encoded protein: CASSDRGSNQPQHF.

The rearrangement links TRBV6-6 to TRBJ1-1, with unresolved D. The V gene lost 7 bases and the J gene lost 1 base, with 10 bases spanning the gap. Germline loops: CDR1 MNHNY, CDR2 SVGAGI (reference sequence). The CDR3 has 13 amino acids. CDR3 DNA sequence: TGTGCCAGCACCCGGACTGGGAACACTGAAGCTTTCTTT. It specifies CASTRTGNTEAFF.

The genes are TRBV10-3 and TRBJ2-7; D is uncertain. Germline CDR1 and CDR2: ENHRY and SYGVKD. The CDR3 runs 12 residues. The germline V and J ends were trimmed by 2 bases and 3 bases, with 5 bases remaining between them. As DNA, the CDR3 is TGTGCCATCAGTGAGGTGCGCTACGAGCAGTACTTC. Translated, it gives CAISEVRYEQYF.

The genes are TRBV11-2 and TRBJ2-7; D uncertain. V was trimmed by 1 base and J by 6 bases, leaving 13 bases between them. This CDR3 contains 14 residues. Germline V gene sequence: CDR1 SGHAT, CDR2 FQNNGV. In DNA, the CDR3 is TGTGCCAGCAGCTTAGGATTGGGCTCCCTCGAGCAGTACTTC. Its translation is CASSLGLGSLEQYF.

As concerns this clone: Other DNA sequences of this sample code for an identical CDR3. J is TRBJ2-7 and V is TRBV13; D is uncertain. Looked up from germline, CDR1 is PRHDT and CDR2 is FYEKMQ (reference sequence). CDR3 length equals 13 residues. The V end was cut by 3 bases, the J end by 1 base, with 7 bases between. The CDR3 sequence: CASSLGSSYEQYF. The CDR3 nucleotides are TGTGCCAGCAGCTTGGGCAGTTCCTACGAGCAGTACTTC.

The chain carries TRBV4-3 and TRBJ2-2; TRBD2 is a possible D gene (5 bases). Germline loops: CDR1 LGHNA, CDR2 YSLEER. Trimming took 6 bases from V and 7 from J, leaving 15 bases between them. The CDR3 loop spans 14 amino acids. In DNA, the CDR3 is TGCGCCAGCAGTCCTGGGCTAGCCGGCGGGGAGCTGTTTTTT. It encodes CASSPGLAGGELFF.

Only a few counts were recorded for this clone. The chain links TRBV25-1 to TRBJ2-7, with D hard to call. The V end lost 4 bases, the J end lost 10 bases, and 14 bases lay between the germline ends. Germline V gene sequence: CDR1 MGHDK, CDR2 SYGVNS. The CDR3 totals 12 residues. The chain's CDR3 is CASSGDVKLQYF. The CDR3 DNA reads as TGTGCCAGCAGTGGAGATGTTAAACTACAGTACTTC.

Only a few counts were recorded for this clone. The chain uses TRBV20-1 and TRBJ1-1, with unresolved D. Germline-derived CDR1 and CDR2 are DFQATT and SNEGSKA (reference sequence). Trimming shortened V by 2 bases and J by 8 bases, and 9 bases separated the two germline ends. The CDR3 has 11 amino acids. The CDR3 reads CSARSQVEAFF. CDR3 bases: TGCAGTGCTAGAAGCCAGGTGGAAGCTTTCTTT.

The chain uses TRBV18 and TRBJ1-1, with 8 bases matching TRBD1. This CDR3 is 14 amino acids long. CDR1 KGHSH and CDR2 LQKENI come from the germline V gene. J gave up 5 bases and V 5 bases, and 7 bases lay outside the gene matches. CDR3 nucleotides: TGTGCCAGCTCAACAACAGGGGGGGGGACTGAAGCTTTCTTT. Translated: CASSTTGGGTEAFF.

The chain is built from TRBV7-9 and TRBJ2-4, with TRBD2 as a possible D gene (7 bases). The length of the CDR3 is 16 residues. Per germline, CDR1 SEHNR and CDR2 FQNEAQ (reference sequence). Trimming took off 5 bases at V and 0 bases at J, with 14 bases between the two ends. The CDR3 is CASSLGGGAAKNIQYF. CDR3 coding DNA: TGTGCCAGCAGCCTGGGAGGGGGGGCAGCCAAAAACATTCAGTACTTC.

The chain has TRBV19 and TRBJ2-7, with TRBD2 identical over 7 bases. The J segment lost 1 base and the V segment lost 5 bases, leaving 8 bases of the junction unmatched. The CDR3 loop spans 15 amino acids. Per germline, CDR1 LNHDA and CDR2 SQIVND (reference sequence). CDR3 protein: CASSPGGFPSYEQYF. The DNA of the CDR3 is TGTGCCAGTAGTCCCGGGGGGTTTCCTTCCTACGAGCAGTACTTC.